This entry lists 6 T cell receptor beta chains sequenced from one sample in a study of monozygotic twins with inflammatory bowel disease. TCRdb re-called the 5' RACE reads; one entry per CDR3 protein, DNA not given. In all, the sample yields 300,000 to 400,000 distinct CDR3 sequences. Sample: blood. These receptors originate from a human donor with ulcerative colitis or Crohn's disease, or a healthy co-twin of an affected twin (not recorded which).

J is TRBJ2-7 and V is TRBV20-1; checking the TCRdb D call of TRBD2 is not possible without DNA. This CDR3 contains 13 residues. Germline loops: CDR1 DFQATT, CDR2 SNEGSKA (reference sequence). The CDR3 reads CSARASSSYEQYF.

The CDR3 region is CASSTFWASNTGELFF. This chain connects TRBV7-2 to TRBJ2-2; TCRdb gives TRBD2 as the D gene, but with no DNA this cannot be confirmed. The CDR3 covers 16 residues. CDR1 and CDR2 (germline): SGHTA, FQGNSA.

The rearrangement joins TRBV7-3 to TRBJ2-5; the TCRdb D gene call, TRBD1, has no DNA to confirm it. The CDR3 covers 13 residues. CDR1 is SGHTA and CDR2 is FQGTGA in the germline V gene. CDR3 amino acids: CASSMGGPETQYF.

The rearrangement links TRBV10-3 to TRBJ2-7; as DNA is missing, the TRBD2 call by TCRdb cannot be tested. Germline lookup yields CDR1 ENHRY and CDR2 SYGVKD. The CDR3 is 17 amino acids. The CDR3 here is CAISESTSGDLSYEQYF.

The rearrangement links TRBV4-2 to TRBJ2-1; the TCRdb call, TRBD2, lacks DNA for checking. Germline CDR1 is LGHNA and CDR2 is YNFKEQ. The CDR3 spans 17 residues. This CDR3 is CASSLWGTSGTYNEQFF.

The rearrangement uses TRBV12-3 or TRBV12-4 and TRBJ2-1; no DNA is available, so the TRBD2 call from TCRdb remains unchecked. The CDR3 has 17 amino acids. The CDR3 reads CASSLFSGAHSYNEQFF.